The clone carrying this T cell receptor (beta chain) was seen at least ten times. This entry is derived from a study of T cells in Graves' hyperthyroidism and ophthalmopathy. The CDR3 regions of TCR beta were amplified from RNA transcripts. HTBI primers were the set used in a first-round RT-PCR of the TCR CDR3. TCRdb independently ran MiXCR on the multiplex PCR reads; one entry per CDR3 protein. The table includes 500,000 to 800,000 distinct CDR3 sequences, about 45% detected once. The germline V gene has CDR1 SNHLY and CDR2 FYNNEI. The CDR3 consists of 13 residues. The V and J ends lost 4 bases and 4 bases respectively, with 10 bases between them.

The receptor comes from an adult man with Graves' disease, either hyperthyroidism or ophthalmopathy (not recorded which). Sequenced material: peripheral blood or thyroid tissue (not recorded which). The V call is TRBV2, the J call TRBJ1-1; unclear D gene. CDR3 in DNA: TGTGCCAGCAGTGTTCTGCAGGTCACTGAAGCTTTCTTT. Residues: CASSVLQVTEAFF.